This TCR beta chain emerged from a study of blood T cells in healthy people across ages. Alongside a J-beta primer mix, a sample-barcoded 5' primer served in a second PCR lasting roughly 7 to 11 cycles. TCRdb independently ran MiXCR on the 5' RACE reads; one entry per CDR3 protein. The sample has about 290,000 distinct CDR3 sequences, less than 30% seen once. The study's findings and limits: Comparison with aged donors showed that long-lived donors had more naive CD4+ cells and higher diversity. In older individuals, TCR beta diversity per million T cells was lower, falling roughly linearly with age.

Each donor supplied approximately 10 milliliters of peripheral blood. Remarks on this clonotype: Antigen unknown. One end of the junction varies from germline; a read error may be responsible.

This CDR3 is 17 amino acids long. Germline V gene lookup returns CDR1 ENHRY and CDR2 SYGVKD. This clonotype originated in a woman in her 70s in good health. The sample comprised blood. The chain has TRBV10-3 and TRBJ2-7, with 8 bases that match TRBD1. CDR3 DNA: TGTGCCATCAGCCGAGAAAGTGTAGGACAGGGACTCTACGAGCAGCACTTC. Translated, it gives CAISRESVGQGLYEQHF.